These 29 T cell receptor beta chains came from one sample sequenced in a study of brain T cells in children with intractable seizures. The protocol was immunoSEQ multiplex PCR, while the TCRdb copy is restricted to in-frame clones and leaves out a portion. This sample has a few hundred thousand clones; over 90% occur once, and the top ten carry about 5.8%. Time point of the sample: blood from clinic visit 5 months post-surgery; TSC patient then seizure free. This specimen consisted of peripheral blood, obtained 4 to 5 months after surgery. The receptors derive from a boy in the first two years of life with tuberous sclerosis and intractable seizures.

The CDR3 protein is CAWTGEWSYGYTF. CDR3 coding DNA: TGTGCCTGGACAGGGGAATGGAGCTATGGCTACACCTTC. The chain links TRBV30 to TRBJ1-2; tentative D call: TRBD1 (6 bases). Trimming left V 4 bases short and J 4 bases short, with 13 bases between. Germline CDR1 GTSNPN, CDR2 SVGIG (reference sequence). This CDR3 is 13 amino acids long.

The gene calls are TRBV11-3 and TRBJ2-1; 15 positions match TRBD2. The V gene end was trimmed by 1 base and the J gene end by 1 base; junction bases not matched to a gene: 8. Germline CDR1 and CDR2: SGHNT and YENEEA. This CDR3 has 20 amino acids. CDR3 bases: TGTGCCAGCAGCTTAGGCTTGGGACTAGCGGGAGGAGGGTCCTACAATGAGCAGTTCTTC. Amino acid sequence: CASSLGLGLAGGGSYNEQFF.

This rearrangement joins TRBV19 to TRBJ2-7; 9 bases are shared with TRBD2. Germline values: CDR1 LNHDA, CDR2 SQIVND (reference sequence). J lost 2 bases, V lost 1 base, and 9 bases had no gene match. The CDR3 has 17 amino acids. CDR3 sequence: CASSIVSSGDYPYEQYF. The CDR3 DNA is TGTGCCAGTAGTATAGTCTCTAGCGGGGATTACCCCTACGAGCAGTACTTC.

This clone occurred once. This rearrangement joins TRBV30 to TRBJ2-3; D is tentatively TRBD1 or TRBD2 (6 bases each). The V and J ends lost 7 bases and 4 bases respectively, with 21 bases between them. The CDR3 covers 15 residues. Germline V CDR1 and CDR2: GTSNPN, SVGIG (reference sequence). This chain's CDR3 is CASARGGISADTQYF. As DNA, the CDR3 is TGTGCCTCGGCTAGAGGGGGGATCTCGGCAGATACGCAGTATTTT.

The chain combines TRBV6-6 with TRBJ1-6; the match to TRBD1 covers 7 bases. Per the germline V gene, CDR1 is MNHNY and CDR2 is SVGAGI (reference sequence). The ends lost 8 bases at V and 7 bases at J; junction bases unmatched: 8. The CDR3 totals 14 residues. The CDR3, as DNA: TGTGCCAGCTCACCCAGGGGGGCCAATTCACCCCTCCACTTT. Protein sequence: CASSPRGANSPLHF.

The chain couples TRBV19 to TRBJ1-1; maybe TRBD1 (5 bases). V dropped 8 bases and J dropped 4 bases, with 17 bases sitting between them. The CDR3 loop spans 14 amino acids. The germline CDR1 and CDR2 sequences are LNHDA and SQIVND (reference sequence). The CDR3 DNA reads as TGTGCCAGTCAGACCCAGGGATTTCTCACTGAAGCTTTCTTT. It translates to CASQTQGFLTEAFF.

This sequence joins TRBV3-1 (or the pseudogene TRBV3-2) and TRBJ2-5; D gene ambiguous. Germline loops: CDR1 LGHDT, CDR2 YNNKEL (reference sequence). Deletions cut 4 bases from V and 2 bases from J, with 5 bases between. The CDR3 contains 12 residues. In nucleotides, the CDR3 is TGTGCCAGCAGCCTAAAACAAGAGACCCAGTACTTC. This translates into CASSLKQETQYF.

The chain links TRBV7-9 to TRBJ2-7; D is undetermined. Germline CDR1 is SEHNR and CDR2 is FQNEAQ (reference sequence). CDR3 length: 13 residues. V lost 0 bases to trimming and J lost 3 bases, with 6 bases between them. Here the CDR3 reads CASSLAASYEQYF. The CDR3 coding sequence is TGTGCCAGCAGCTTAGCAGCCAGCTACGAGCAGTACTTC.

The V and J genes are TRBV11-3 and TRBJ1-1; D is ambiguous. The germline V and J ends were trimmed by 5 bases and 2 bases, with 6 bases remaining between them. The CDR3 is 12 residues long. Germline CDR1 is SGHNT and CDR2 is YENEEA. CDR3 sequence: CASSPYNTEAFF. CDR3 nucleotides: TGTGCCAGCAGCCCGTATAACACTGAAGCTTTCTTT.

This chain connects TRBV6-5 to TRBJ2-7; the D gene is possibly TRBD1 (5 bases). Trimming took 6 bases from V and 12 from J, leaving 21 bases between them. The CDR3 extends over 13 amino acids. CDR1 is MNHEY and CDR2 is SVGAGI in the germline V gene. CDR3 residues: CASRTPRVTGVYF. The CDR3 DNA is TGTGCCAGCAGGACCCCTCGGGTCACAGGAGTGTACTTC.

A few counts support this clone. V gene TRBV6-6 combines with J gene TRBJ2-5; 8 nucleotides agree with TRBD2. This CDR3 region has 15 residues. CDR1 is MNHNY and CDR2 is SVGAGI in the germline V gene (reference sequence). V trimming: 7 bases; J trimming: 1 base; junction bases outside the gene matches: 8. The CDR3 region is CASTRKREFQETQYF. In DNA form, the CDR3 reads TGTGCCAGCACCCGGAAGCGGGAGTTCCAAGAGACCCAGTACTTC.

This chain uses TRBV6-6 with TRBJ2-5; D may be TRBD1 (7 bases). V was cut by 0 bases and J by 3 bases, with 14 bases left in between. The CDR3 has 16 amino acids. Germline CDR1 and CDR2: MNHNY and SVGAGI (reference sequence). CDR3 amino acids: CASSYSGGQGEETQYF. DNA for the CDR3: TGTGCCAGCAGTTACTCAGGAGGGCAGGGGGAAGAGACCCAGTACTTC.

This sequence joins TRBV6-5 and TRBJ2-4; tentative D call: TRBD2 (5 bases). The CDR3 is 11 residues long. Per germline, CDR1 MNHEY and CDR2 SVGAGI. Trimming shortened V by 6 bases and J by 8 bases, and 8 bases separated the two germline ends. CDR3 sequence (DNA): TGTGCCAGCAGGGCCGGGGACATTCAGTACTTC. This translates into CASRAGDIQYF.

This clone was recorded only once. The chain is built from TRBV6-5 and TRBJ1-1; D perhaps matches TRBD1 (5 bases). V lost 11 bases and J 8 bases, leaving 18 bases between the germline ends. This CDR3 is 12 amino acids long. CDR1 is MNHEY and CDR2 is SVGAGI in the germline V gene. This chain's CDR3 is CAAGSGDQEAFF. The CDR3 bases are TGTGCCGCCGGGAGTGGGGACCAAGAAGCTTTCTTT.

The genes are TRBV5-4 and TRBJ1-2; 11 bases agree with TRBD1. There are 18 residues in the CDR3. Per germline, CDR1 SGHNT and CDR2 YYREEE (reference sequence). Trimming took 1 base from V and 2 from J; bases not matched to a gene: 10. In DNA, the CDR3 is TGTGCCAGCAGCTTGTTCGGACAGGGGGCGAAACGGAACTATGGCTACACCTTC. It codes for CASSLFGQGAKRNYGYTF.

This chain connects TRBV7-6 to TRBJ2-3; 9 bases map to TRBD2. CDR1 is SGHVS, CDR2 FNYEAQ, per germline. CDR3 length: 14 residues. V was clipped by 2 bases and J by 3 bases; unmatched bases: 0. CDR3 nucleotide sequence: TGTGCCAGCAGCTTAAGCGGGGGGACAGATACGCAGTATTTT. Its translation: CASSLSGGTDTQYF.

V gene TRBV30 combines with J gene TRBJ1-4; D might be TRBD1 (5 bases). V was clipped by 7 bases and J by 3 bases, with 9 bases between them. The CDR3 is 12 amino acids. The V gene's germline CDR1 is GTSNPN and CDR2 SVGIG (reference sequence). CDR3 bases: TGTGCCTCCCAGGGTGCTAATGAAAAACTGTTTTTT. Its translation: CASQGANEKLFF.

CDR3 residues: CASSQEKVTDTQYF. CDR3 DNA sequence: TGTGCCAGCAGCCAAGAAAAGGTCACAGATACGCAGTATTTT. The rearrangement joins TRBV4-2 to TRBJ2-3; no clear D. CDR1 and CDR2 from the germline V gene are LGHNA and YNFKEQ. Trimming took off 0 bases at V and 2 bases at J, with 6 bases between the two ends. This CDR3 comprises 14 residues.

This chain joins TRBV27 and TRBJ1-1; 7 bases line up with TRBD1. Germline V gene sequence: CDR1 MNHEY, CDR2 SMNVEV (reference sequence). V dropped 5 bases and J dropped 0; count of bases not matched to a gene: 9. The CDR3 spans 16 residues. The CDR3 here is CASSPRTGFMNTEAFF. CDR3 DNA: TGTGCCAGCAGTCCCCGGACAGGTTTCATGAACACTGAAGCTTTCTTT.

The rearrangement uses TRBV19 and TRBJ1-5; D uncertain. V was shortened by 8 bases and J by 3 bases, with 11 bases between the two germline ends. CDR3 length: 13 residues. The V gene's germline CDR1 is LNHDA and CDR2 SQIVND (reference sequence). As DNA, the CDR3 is TGTGCCAGTTCCGGACTGCTCAATCAGCCCCAGCATTTT. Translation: CASSGLLNQPQHF.

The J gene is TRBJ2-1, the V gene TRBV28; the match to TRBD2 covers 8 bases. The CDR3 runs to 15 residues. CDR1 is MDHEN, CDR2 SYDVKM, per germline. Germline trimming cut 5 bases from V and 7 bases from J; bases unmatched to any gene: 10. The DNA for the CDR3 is TGTGCCAGCAGTGCCGCCGGGACTAGGCTAAATGAGCAGTTCTTC. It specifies CASSAAGTRLNEQFF.

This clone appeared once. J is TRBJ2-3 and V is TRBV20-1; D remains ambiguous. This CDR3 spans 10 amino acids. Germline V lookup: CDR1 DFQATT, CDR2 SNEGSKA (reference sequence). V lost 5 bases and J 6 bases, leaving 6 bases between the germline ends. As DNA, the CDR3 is TGCAGTGCTGTCTCGGATACGCAGTATTTT. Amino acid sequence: CSAVSDTQYF.

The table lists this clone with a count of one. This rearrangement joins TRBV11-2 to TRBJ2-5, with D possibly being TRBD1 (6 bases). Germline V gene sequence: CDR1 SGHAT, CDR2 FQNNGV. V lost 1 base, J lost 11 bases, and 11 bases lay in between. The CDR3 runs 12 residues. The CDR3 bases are TGTGCCAGCAGCTTAGGGGACACTTCTCAGTACTTC. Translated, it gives CASSLGDTSQYF.

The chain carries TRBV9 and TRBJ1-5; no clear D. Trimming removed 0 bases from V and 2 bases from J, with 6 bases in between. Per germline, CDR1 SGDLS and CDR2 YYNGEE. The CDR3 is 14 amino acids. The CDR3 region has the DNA TGTGCCAGCAGCGTAGATGGGGGCAATCAGCCCCAGCATTTT. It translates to CASSVDGGNQPQHF.

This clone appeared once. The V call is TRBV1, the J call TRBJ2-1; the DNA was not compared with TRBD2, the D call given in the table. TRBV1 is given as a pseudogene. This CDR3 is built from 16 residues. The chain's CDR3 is CTSSQEGEGPYNEQFF. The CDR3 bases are TGCACCAGCAGCCAAGAGGGGGAGGGCCCCTACAATGAGCAGTTCTTC.

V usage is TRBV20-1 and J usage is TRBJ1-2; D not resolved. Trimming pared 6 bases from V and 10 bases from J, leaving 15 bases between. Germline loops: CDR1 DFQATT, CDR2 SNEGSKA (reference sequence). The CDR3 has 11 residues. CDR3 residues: CSALPKSPYTF. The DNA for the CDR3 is TGCAGTGCCCTTCCCAAGAGCCCCTACACCTTC.

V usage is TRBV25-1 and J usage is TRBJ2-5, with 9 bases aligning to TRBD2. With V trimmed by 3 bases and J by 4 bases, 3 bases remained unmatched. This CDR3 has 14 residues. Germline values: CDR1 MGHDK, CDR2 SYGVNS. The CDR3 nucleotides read TGTGCCAGCAGTGAGGCGGGGGGGGGAGAGACCCAGTACTTC. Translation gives CASSEAGGGETQYF. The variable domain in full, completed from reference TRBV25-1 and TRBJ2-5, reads EADIYQTPRYLVIGTGKKITLECSQTMGHDKMYWYQQDPGMELHLIHYSYGVNSTEKGDLSSESTVSRIRTEHFPLTLESARPSHTSQYLCASSEAGGGETQYFGPGTRLLVL.

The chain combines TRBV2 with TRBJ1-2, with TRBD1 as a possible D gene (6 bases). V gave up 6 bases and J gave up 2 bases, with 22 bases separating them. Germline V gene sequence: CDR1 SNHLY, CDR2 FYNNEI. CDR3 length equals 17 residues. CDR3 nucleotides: TGTGCCAGCAGACCATGGGACAAGGGGGGATTAAACTATGGCTACACCTTC. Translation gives CASRPWDKGGLNYGYTF.

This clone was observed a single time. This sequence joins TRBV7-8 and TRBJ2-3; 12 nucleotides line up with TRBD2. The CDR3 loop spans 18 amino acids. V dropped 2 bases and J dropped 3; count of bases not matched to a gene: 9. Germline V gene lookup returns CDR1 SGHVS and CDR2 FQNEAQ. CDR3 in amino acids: CASSLPPTSGGRTDTQYF. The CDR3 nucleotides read TGTGCCAGCAGCTTACCCCCGACTAGCGGGGGAAGGACAGATACGCAGTATTTT.